This is a list of T cell receptor beta chains from one sample in a study of T-cell reconstitution after alpha-beta-depleted transplantation in children. Each CDR3 protein is one row after TCRdb ran MiXCR on the PCR reads. This table holds around 190,000 distinct CDR3 sequences, approximately 6.9% found once. Here the sequenced sample was PBMCs, taken before TCRalphabeta/CD19-depleted stem cell transplant. The receptors here all came from a boy aged 2-15 years with acute lymphoblastic leukemia, due to receive a stem cell transplant. Each CDR3 is given without its conserved first and last residue.

V gene	J gene	CDR3 protein
TRBV20-1	TRBJ1-6	SAPSLGWNSPLH
TRBV13	TRBJ2-3	ASSLWREAGTDTQY
TRBV12-3/TRBV12-4	TRBJ1-6	ASTTRTVSNSPLH
TRBV24-1	TRBJ2-5	ASPDDRERETQY
TRBV20-1	TRBJ2-5	SASGGGPFQETQY
TRBV12-3/TRBV12-4	TRBJ1-2	ASSTTGTGNGYT
TRBV20-1	TRBJ2-1	SARREVGAGPLNEQF
TRBV6-2/TRBV6-3	TRBJ2-1	ASSSTRGSGGLASYNEQF
TRBV3-1	TRBJ2-7	ASSQGGWSGLYEQY
TRBV2	TRBJ2-1	ASSGGRLSSYNEQF
TRBV28	TRBJ1-1	ASRETLGVGTEAF
TRBV7-2	TRBJ2-3	ASSLELAGRTQY
TRBV7-6	TRBJ2-7	ASSLVIGAHEQY
TRBV7-9	TRBJ2-3	ASSRADSSDTQY
TRBV6-1	TRBJ2-1	ASKMLAGGPEQF
TRBV7-7	TRBJ2-5	ASSLAVGTETQY
TRBV28	TRBJ2-1	ASSLAIPSYNEQF
TRBV20-1	TRBJ2-2	SARPRAGTGELF
TRBV5-6	TRBJ2-6	ASSLWGSGANVLT
TRBV5-1	TRBJ1-4	ASSLLGTGVANEKLF